Listed below are T cell receptor beta chains from one sample, sequenced in a study of blood T cell repertoires in COVID-19. Some clones are missing from TCRdb's copy, which holds only in-frame ones; the method was immunoSEQ multiplex PCR. The sample yields 120,000 or so clones, just over 85% seen once. The sequencing input was peripheral blood. The receptor source for this set is a woman in her forties or fifties with active or convalescent COVID-19. CDR3s include the opening cysteine and the closing phenylalanine or tryptophan. D genes are given only for firm matches. Size is omitted from some rows. Given values are once, few, many or a class for expanded clones.

length	J	D	V	size	DNA	CDR3
13	TRBJ2-7	TRBD2	TRBV27	few	TGTGCCAGCCGCGGGAGTAGGTCCTACGAGCAGTACTTC	CASRGSRSYEQYF
15	TRBJ2-7	TRBD2	TRBV11-2	NA	TGTGCCAGCAGCTCCCGGACTAGCGGGGCCTACGAGCAGTACTTC	CASSSRTSGAYEQYF
13	TRBJ1-2	NA	TRBV19	NA	TGTGCCAGTAGTATAGATCGCGGTAGTGGCTACACCTTC	CASSIDRGSGYTF
13	TRBJ2-5	NA	TRBV7-3	NA	TGTGCCAGCAGCTTAAACGGTGGAGAGACCCAGTACTTC	CASSLNGGETQYF
15	TRBJ2-1	NA	TRBV24-1	NA	TGTGCCACCAGTGATCCTACGGGGTGGGAGGATGAGCAGTTCTTC	CATSDPTGWEDEQFF
14	TRBJ2-1	NA	TRBV24-1	NA	TGTGCCACCAGTGATCCCAATAGCGGCAATGAGCAGTTCTTC	CATSDPNSGNEQFF
16	TRBJ2-7	TRBD2	TRBV25-1	NA	TGTGCCAGTTCCTTGGGACTAGCGGGAGGGTTCTACGAGCAGTACTTC	CASSLGLAGGFYEQYF
16	TRBJ2-3	TRBD2	TRBV19	NA	TGTGCCAGTAGTATCCAAGCGGGAGTAAGCACAGATACGCAGTATTTT	CASSIQAGVSTDTQYF
13	TRBJ2-7	NA	TRBV11-2	NA	TGTGCCAGCAGCACCGGGGAACTCTACGAGCAGTACTTC	CASSTGELYEQYF
15	TRBJ2-5	TRBD2	TRBV30	NA	TGTGCCTGGAGTGTGGTAGCGGGAGCGGCGGAGACCCAGTACTTC	CAWSVVAGAAETQYF